The clone carrying this T cell receptor (beta chain) occurred once. Its antigen is as yet unknown. The same CDR3 arises from other DNA sequences in this sample as well. This sample was taken from a study of shared clonotypes between healthy human individuals. Study-wide results and caveats: Specimens sampled were limited to blood, with tissue repertoires likely differing. Shared across a few donors were about 4.6% of the naive CD4 clonotypes.

Splitting the CD4+ cells yielded a CD45RA+ naive subset and a CD45RA-negative memory subset. The assay was immunoSEQ multiplex PCR, and TCRdb's table has in-frame clones only and misses some. The data show approximately 720,000 clones, less than 80% seen once. The CDR3 contains 12 residues. V shed 6 bases and J shed 5 bases, with 10 bases lying between them. The germline gives CDR1 SNHLY, CDR2 FYNNEI. This rearrangement joins TRBV2 to TRBJ2-5; D is possibly TRBD1 or TRBD2 (5 bases each). The TCR comes from a woman under 40 in good health. Material: memory CD4+ T cells sorted from blood. The sample's subset: CD45RA-negative fraction. The CDR3 spells CASRGEGETQYF. The CDR3 nucleotides are TGTGCCAGCAGGGGAGAGGGGGAGACCCAGTACTTC.